This T cell receptor (beta chain) was captured by sequencing in a study of blood T cell repertoires in COVID-19. Looked up from germline, CDR1 is SGHNT and CDR2 is YENEEA. The CDR3 contains 14 residues. Deletions cut 1 base from V and 2 bases from J, with 8 bases between. Sequencing used immunoSEQ multiplex PCR; TCRdb keeps in-frame clones, though not all of them. The sample carries tens of thousands of clones, roughly 90% recorded once. The sequence was collected from a human donor in a cohort sampled during active COVID-19. V usage is TRBV11-3 and J usage is TRBJ1-1, with no clear D. Material for sequencing was peripheral blood. CDR3 loop: CASSLGHPNTEAFF. DNA for the CDR3: TGTGCCAGCAGCTTAGGACACCCCAACACTGAAGCTTTCTTT.